The sequence of this TCR beta chain was determined in a study of radiation and T cells in renal cell carcinoma. Comments on this clone: The antigen is not known.

Indicated time point: baseline pretreatment blood. Treatment here: 15 Gy SBRT to primary tumor, nephrectomy 4 weeks later. Blood was sampled at baseline, 2 weeks and 4 weeks after SBRT. The patient's renal cell carcinoma had clear cell pathology. General observations from the study: Without pretreatment biopsies, baseline tumor clonotype presence was undetermined. In blood, top tumor clones expanded by 2 weeks, shrinking by 4.

Generated by immunoSEQ multiplex PCR, the TCRdb table keeps only in-frame clones and is missing some. The sample lists about 150,000 clones, about 85% seen once, with roughly 4.1% in the top ten. The specimen comprised blood, sampled from a patient whose treatment included radiotherapy and nephrectomy. This clonotype originated in a woman in her 70s with renal cell carcinoma.

CDR3 residues: CASSIQGVSYEQYF. For the CDR3, the DNA is TGTGCCAGTAGTATACAGGGGGTCTCCTACGAGCAGTACTTC. This chain joins TRBV19 and TRBJ2-7, with 7 bases that match TRBD1. The V gene's germline CDR1 is LNHDA and CDR2 SQIVND (reference sequence). Losses at the gene ends were 2 bases for V and 0 bases for J; bases not matched to a gene: 1. The CDR3 length is 14 residues.